These T cell receptor beta chains were read from a single sample in a study of T cells in Graves' hyperthyroidism and ophthalmopathy. TCRdb fed the multiplex PCR reads into MiXCR, producing one record per CDR3 protein. The sample yields 490,000 or so distinct CDR3 sequences, approximately 48% seen once. Source material: peripheral blood or thyroid tissue (not recorded which). Receptors originate from an adult woman with Graves' disease, either hyperthyroidism or ophthalmopathy (not recorded which). Each CDR3 is given with its conserved first and last residue. The D gene is left open where the match is weak. Where a row states a size, it is once, few, many or the class of an expanded clone; other rows omit it.

TRBJ2-2 | TRBV20-1 | TRBD2 | many | TGCAGTGCTAGAGGAACTAGCGGCACCGGGGAGCTGTTTTTT | CSARGTSGTGELFF
TRBJ2-2 | TRBV24-1 | NA | once | TGTGCCACCAGTGATTCAAGACAGGGGGAGCTGTTTTTT | CATSDSRQGELFF
TRBJ1-2 | TRBV10-2 | NA | once | TGCGCCAGCGTTGGAGGCAGAACTATTGGCTACACCTTC | CASVGGRTIGYTF
TRBJ2-5 | TRBV4-1 | TRBD1 | NA | TGCGCCAGCAGCCTCCACGGACAGGGTAATCAGCCCCAGTACTTC | CASSLHGQGNQPQYF
TRBJ2-2 | TRBV6-2/TRBV6-3 | NA | NA | TGTGCCAGCAGTTATAGGGCAGGAAACACCGGGGAGCTGTTTTTT | CASSYRAGNTGELFF
TRBJ2-5 | TRBV7-2 | NA | once | TGTGCCAGCTCACCCATGGGGACAACCCAAGAGACCCAGTACTTC | CASSPMGTTQETQYF
TRBJ1-2 | TRBV7-9 | TRBD1 | NA | TGTGCCAGCAGCTTAGCGACGGGACAGGGCCATGGCTACACCTTC | CASSLATGQGHGYTF
TRBJ1-5 | TRBV5-1 | TRBD1 | NA | TGCGCCAGCAGCTTGGATTCCGGACAGGGCCACAATCAGCCCCAGCATTTT | CASSLDSGQGHNQPQHF
TRBJ2-7 | TRBV20-1 | TRBD2 | NA | TGCAGTGCTCCGGGACTAGCGGGAGGGTACTACGAGCAGTACTTC | CSAPGLAGGYYEQYF
TRBJ1-5 | TRBV19 | NA | many | TGTGCCAGTAGTAAGTTTATTGGGAATCAGCCCCAGCATTTT | CASSKFIGNQPQHF
TRBJ2-5 | TRBV2 | TRBD2 | NA | TGTGCCAGCAGTGACGGACTAGCGGGGGGGCTGACGATGGAGACCCAGTACTTC | CASSDGLAGGLTMETQYF
TRBJ1-4 | TRBV15 | TRBD1 | NA | TGTGCCACCAGCCCCCGGGACAGGGAGGACGAAAAACTGTTTTTT | CATSPRDREDEKLFF
TRBJ2-7 | TRBV7-2 | NA | NA | TGTGCCAGCAGCTTAGGGGGGACGGGACGCGAGCAGTACTTC | CASSLGGTGREQYF
TRBJ1-2 | TRBV7-2 | NA | many | TGTGCCAGCAGCTTTGGGGGGCCAAGTGGCTACACCTTC | CASSFGGPSGYTF
TRBJ2-5 | TRBV10-3 | NA | NA | TGTGCCATCAGTGGCCAAAGGGGATACCAAGAGACCCAGTACTTC | CAISGQRGYQETQYF
TRBJ2-7 | TRBV5-1 | NA | few | TGCGCCAGCAGCTTTTTTAGCCCCCGGCTTTCCTACGAGCAGTACTTC | CASSFFSPRLSYEQYF
TRBJ1-5 | TRBV25-1 | NA | NA | TGTGCCAGCAGTGCTAGGAAACAGGGATCTTCACATCAGCCCCAGCATTTT | CASSARKQGSSHQPQHF
TRBJ2-5 | TRBV7-9 | TRBD2 | many | TGTGCCAGCAGCCCACTTCCAGGGACTAGCGGAGAGACCCAGTACTTC | CASSPLPGTSGETQYF
TRBJ2-7 | TRBV10-3 | NA | many | TGTGCCTCCGGGGGCCGGACCTACGAGCAGTACTTC | CASGGRTYEQYF
TRBJ2-5 | TRBV15 | NA | many | TGTGCCACCAGCAGAGATCGGACCCAAGAGACCCAGTACTTC | CATSRDRTQETQYF
TRBJ1-2 | TRBV29-1 | NA | NA | TGCAGCGTTAGGGTACGTGGCTACACCTTC | CSVRVRGYTF
TRBJ2-5 | TRBV10-2 | NA | NA | TGCGCCAGCTCCGATAAGAGGGAGCGTCGAGAGACCCAGTACTTC | CASSDKRERRETQYF
TRBJ1-2 | TRBV20-1 | TRBD1 | many | TGCAGTGCCGAAAAAGGGACAGGAGATGGCTACACCTTC | CSAEKGTGDGYTF
TRBJ2-7 | TRBV4-3 | NA | many | TGCGCCAGCAGCCAAGTATTCGGAAGGCACGGGCAGTACTTC | CASSQVFGRHGQYF
TRBJ2-7 | TRBV10-3 | NA | NA | TGTGCCATCAGTGACGGGGCGGGTAAGGGATCTAACTATGGGGACGAGCAGTACTTC | CAISDGAGKGSNYGDEQYF
TRBJ2-7 | TRBV29-1 | NA | few | TGCAGCGTTAAGGGACTGTACTCCTACGAGCAGTACTTC | CSVKGLYSYEQYF
TRBJ1-5 | TRBV20-1 | NA | NA | TGCAGTGCTAGGCGGGAGGCCAAAGAGACCCAGCATTTT | CSARREAKETQHF
TRBJ1-2 | TRBV20-1 | NA | NA | TGCAGTGCTTGGGGGGCGGACACTTCCGGGGACGATGGCTACACCTTC | CSAWGADTSGDDGYTF
TRBJ1-2 | TRBV29-1 | TRBD1 | many | TGCAGCGTAGGGACAGATGGCTACACCTTC | CSVGTDGYTF
TRBJ1-6 | TRBV7-2 | NA | many | TGTGCCAGCAGCGCTAGTACGGGAAATTCACCCCTCCACTTT | CASSASTGNSPLHF
TRBJ1-6 | TRBV12-3/TRBV12-4 | NA | NA | TGTGCCAGCAGTCCCCGTGGTCGGACTTATTCACCCCTCCACTTT | CASSPRGRTYSPLHF
TRBJ2-4 | TRBV19 | NA | many | TGTGCCAGTAGGTGGGAGTCGGGCATTCAGTACTTC | CASRWESGIQYF
TRBJ2-5 | TRBV29-1 | TRBD2 | NA | TGCAGCGTTGTCTTGACTAGCGGGAGATATTTGGAGACCCAGTACTTC | CSVVLTSGRYLETQYF
TRBJ2-2 | TRBV5-1 | TRBD2 | many | TGCGCCAGCAGCTTGGATAGCGGGAGAACCGGGGAGCTGTTTTTT | CASSLDSGRTGELFF
TRBJ2-7 | TRBV7-9 | NA | NA | TGTGCCAGCAGCTTACCCAGGGTTGGGGGAGACGAGCAGTACTTC | CASSLPRVGGDEQYF
TRBJ1-2 | TRBV15 | NA | NA | TGTGCCACCAGCAGGGACAGCCTTTATGGCTACACCTTC | CATSRDSLYGYTF
TRBJ1-1 | TRBV6-6 | NA | NA | TGTGCCAGCAGTCAACAGGTGGAGGACACTGAAGCTTTCTTT | CASSQQVEDTEAFF
TRBJ2-5 | TRBV7-9 | TRBD1 | NA | TGTGCCAGCAGCTGGGACAGGGATCAGCCCCAGTACTTC | CASSWDRDQPQYF
TRBJ1-2 | TRBV15 | NA | few | TGTGCCACCAGCAGAGGGGAGGACGCTGGCTACACCTTC | CATSRGEDAGYTF
TRBJ2-7 | TRBV7-4 | NA | NA | TGTGCCAGCAGTCTCTCAGGGGATGTCGAGCAGTACTTC | CASSLSGDVEQYF
TRBJ1-1 | TRBV4-1 | NA | many | TGCGCCAGCAGCCAAGATCCGGGCCGAAGTGGTGAAGCTTTCTTT | CASSQDPGRSGEAFF
TRBJ1-1 | TRBV9 | TRBD1 | many | TGTGCCAGCAGCGTAGCCGGGACAGCGAACACTGAAGCTTTCTTT | CASSVAGTANTEAFF
TRBJ2-2 | TRBV19 | TRBD2 | many | TGTGCCAGTAGTATAGATCGGGGGGGTCAAATCGCCGGGGAGCTGTTTTTT | CASSIDRGGQIAGELFF
TRBJ2-5 | TRBV10-3 | TRBD1 | NA | TGTGCCATCAGTGATGTAAGGACAGGGGGATACCAAGAGACCCAGTACTTC | CAISDVRTGGYQETQYF
TRBJ2-7 | TRBV27 | TRBD1 | many | TGTGCCAGCAGTTACGGACAGGGACCCTACGAGCAGTACTTC | CASSYGQGPYEQYF
TRBJ1-5 | TRBV7-8 | NA | once | TGTGCCAGCAGCCCCCCCCCATTCCGGCAGCCCCAGCATTTT | CASSPPPFRQPQHF
TRBJ2-6 | TRBV2 | NA | NA | TGTGCCGTAACAGACAGACTGACCTCTGGGGCCAACGTCCTGACTTTC | CAVTDRLTSGANVLTF